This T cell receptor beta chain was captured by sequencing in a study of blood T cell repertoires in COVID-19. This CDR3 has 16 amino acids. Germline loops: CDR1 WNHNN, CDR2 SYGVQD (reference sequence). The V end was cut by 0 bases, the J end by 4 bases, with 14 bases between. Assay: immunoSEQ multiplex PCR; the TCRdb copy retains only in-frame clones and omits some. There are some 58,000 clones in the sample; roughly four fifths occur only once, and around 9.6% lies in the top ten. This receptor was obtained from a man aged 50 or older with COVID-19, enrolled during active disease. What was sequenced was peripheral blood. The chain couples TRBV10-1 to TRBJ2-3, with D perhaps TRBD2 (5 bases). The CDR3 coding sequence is TGCGCCAGCAGTGAGTCGAGTCGGGGAACCGCAGATACGCAGTATTTT. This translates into CASSESSRGTADTQYF.